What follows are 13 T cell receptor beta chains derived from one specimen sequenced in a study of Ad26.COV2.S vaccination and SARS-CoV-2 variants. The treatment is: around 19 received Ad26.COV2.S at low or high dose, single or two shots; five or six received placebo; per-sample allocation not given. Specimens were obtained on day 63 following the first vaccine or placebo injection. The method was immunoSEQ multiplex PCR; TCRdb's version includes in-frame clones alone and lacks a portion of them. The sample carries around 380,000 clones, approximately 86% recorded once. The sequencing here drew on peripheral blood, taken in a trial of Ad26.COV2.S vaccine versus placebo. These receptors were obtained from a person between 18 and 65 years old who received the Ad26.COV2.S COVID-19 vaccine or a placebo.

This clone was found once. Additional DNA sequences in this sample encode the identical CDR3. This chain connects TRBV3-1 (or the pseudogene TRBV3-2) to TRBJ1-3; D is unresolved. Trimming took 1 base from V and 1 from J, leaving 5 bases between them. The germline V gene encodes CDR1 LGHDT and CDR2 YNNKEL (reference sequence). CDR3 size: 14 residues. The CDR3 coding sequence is TGTGCCAGCAGCCAAGGGACTTCTGGAAACACCATATATTTT. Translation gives CASSQGTSGNTIYF.

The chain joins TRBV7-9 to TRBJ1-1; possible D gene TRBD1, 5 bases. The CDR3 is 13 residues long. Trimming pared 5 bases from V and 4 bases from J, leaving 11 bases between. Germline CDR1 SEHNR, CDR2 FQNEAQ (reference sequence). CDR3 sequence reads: CASSGGRSTEAFF. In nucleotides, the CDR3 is TGTGCCAGCAGCGGGGGTCGTAGCACTGAAGCTTTCTTT.

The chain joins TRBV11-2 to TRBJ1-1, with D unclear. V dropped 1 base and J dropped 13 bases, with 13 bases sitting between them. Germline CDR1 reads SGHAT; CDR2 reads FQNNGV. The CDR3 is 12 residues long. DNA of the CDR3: TGTGCCAGCAGCTTAGGCCTAGGCAATTGTTTCTTT. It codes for CASSLGLGNCFF.

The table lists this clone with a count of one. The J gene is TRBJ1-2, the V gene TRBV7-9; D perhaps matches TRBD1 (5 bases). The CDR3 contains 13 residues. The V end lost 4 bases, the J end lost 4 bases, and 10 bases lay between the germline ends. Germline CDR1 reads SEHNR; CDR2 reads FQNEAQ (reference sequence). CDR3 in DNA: TGTGCCAGCAGCTCAGGGCTGGTCTATGGCTACACCTTC. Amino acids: CASSSGLVYGYTF.

CDR3 region: CASSQTPGQGSREQYF. The CDR3 nucleotides read TGCGCCAGCAGCCAAACCCCGGGACAGGGGTCCCGCGAGCAGTACTTC. The rearrangement joins TRBV4-1 to TRBJ2-7, with TRBD1 identical over 10 bases. Germline values: CDR1 MGHRA, CDR2 YSYEKL. CDR3 length: 16 amino acids. V lost 2 bases, J lost 6 bases, and 10 bases stayed unmatched.

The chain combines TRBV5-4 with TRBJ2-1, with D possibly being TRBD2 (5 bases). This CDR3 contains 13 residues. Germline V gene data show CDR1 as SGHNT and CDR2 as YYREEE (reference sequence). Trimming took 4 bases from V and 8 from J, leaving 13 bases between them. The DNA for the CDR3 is TGTGCCAGCAGCCAACTAGGAGCCTATGAGCAGTTCTTC. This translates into CASSQLGAYEQFF.

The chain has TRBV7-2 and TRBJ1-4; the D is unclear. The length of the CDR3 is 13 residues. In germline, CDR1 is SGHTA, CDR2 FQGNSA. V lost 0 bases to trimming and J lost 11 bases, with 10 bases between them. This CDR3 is CASSLAVREKLFF. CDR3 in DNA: TGTGCCAGCAGCTTAGCTGTTAGGGAGAAACTGTTTTTT. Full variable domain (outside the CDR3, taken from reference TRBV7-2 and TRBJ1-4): GAGVSQSPSNKVTEKGKDVELRCDPISGHTALYWYRQSLGQGLEFLIYFQGNSAPDKSGLPSDRFSAERTGGSVSTLTIQRTQQEDSAVYLCASSLAVREKLFFGSGTQLSVL.

DNA of the CDR3: TGTGCCAGCTCACCACAGGGCAGCAATTCACCCCTCCACTTT. It is translated as CASSPQGSNSPLHF. The rearrangement uses TRBV18 and TRBJ1-6; D gene unclear. Germline CDR1 reads KGHSH; CDR2 reads LQKENI. Trimming removed 1 base from V and 7 bases from J, with 8 bases in between. The CDR3 has 14 residues. Full variable domain (remainder filled in from reference TRBV18 and TRBJ1-6): NAGVMQNPRHLVRRRGQEARLRCSPMKGHSHVYWYRQLPEEGLKFMVYLQKENIIDESGMPKERFSAEFPKEGPSILRIQQVVRGDSAAYFCASSPQGSNSPLHFGNGTRLTVT.

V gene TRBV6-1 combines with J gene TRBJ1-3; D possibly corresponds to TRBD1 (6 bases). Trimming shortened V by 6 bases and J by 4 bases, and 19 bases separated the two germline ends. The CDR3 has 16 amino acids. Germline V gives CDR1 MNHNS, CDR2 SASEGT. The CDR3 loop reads CASRESLGGQGNTIYF. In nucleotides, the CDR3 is TGTGCCAGCAGGGAATCCTTAGGGGGTCAAGGAAACACCATATATTTT.

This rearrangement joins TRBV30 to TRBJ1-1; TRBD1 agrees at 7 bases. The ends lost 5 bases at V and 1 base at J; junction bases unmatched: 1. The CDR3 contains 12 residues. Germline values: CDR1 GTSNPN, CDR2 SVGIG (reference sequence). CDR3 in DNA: TGTGCCTGGGGACAGGCGAACACTGAAGCTTTCTTT. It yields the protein CAWGQANTEAFF. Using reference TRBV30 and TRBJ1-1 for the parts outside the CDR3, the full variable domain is SQTIHQWPATLVQPVGSPLSLECTVEGTSNPNLYWYRQAAGRGLQLLFYSVGIGQISSEVPQNLSASRPQDRQFILSSKKLLLSDSGFYLCAWGQANTEAFFGQGTRLTVV.

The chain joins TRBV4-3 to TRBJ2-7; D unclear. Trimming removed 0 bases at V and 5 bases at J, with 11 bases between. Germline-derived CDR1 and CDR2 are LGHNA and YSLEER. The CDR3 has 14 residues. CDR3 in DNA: TGCGCCAGCAGCCAAGATTTACGGGTCCACGAGCAGTACTTC. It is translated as CASSQDLRVHEQYF.

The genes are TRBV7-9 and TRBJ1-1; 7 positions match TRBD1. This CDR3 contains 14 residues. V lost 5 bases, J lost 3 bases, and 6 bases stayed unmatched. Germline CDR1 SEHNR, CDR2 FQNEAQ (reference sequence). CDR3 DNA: TGTGCCAGCAGCGAAGACAGGGCCTACACTGAAGCTTTCTTT. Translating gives CASSEDRAYTEAFF.

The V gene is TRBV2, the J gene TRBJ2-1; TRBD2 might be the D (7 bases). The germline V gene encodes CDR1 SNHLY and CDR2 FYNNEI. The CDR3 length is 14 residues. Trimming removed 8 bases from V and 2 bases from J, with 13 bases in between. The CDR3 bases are TGTGCCAGCGGGGAGGGGGTAGCCTACAATGAGCAGTTCTTC. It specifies CASGEGVAYNEQFF. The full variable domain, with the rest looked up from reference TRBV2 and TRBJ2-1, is EPEVTQTPSHQVTQMGQEVILRCVPISNHLYFYWYRQILGQKVEFLVSFYNNEISEKSEIFDDQFSVERPDGSNFTLKIRSTKLEDSAMYFCASGEGVAYNEQFFGPGTRLTVL.